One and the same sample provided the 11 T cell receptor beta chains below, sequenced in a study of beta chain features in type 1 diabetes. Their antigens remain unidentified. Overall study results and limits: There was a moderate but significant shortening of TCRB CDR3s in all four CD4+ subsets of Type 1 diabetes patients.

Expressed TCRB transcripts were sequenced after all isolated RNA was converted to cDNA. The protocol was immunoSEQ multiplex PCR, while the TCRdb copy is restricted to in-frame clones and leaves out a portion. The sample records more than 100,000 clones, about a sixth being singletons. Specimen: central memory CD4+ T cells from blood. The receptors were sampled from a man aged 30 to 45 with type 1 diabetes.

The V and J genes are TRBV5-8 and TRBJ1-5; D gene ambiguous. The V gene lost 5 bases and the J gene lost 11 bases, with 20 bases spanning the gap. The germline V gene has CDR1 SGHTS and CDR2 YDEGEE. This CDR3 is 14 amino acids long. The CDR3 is CASSQGPEGVAQHF. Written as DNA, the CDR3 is TGTGCCAGCAGTCAAGGACCCGAAGGTGTAGCCCAGCATTTT.

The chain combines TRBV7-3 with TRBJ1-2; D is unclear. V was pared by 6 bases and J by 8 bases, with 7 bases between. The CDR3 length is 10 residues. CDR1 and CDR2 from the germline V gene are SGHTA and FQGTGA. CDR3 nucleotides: TGTGCCAGCAGTCAGTCGGGCTACACCTTC. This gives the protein CASSQSGYTF. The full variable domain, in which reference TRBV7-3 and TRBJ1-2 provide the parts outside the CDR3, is GAGVSQTPSNKVTEKGKYVELRCDPISGHTALYWYRQSLGQGPEFLIYFQGTGAADDSGLPNDRFFAVRPEGSVSTLKIQRTERGDSAVYLCASSQSGYTFGSGTRLTVV.

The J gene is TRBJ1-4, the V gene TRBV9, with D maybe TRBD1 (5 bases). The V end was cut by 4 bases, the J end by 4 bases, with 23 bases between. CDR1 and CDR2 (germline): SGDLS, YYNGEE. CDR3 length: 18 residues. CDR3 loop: CASSSTGGSTQGNEKLFF. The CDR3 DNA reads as TGTGCCAGCAGCTCCACGGGTGGCTCCACGCAGGGTAATGAAAAACTGTTTTTT.

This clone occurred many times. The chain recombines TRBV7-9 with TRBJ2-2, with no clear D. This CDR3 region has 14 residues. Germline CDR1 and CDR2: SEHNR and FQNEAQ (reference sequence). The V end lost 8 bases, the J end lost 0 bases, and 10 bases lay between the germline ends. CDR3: CASSGSTNTGELFF. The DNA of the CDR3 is TGTGCCAGCTCCGGGTCTACGAACACCGGGGAGCTGTTTTTT.

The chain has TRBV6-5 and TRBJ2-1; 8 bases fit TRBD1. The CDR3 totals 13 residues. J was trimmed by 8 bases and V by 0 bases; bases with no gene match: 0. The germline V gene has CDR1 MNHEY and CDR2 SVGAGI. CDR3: CASSYSQGDEQFF. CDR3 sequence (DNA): TGTGCCAGCAGTTACTCACAGGGGGATGAGCAGTTCTTC.

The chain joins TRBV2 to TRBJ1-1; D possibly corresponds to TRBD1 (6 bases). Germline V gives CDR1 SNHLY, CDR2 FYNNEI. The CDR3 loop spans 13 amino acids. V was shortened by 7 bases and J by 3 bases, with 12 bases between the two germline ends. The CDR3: CASTKEGDTEAFF. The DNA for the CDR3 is TGTGCCAGCACCAAGGAGGGGGACACTGAAGCTTTCTTT.

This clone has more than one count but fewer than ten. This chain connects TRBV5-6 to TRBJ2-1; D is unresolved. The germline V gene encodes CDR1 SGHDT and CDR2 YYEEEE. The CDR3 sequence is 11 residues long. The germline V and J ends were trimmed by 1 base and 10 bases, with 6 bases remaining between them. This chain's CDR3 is CASSLNGEQFF. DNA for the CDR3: TGTGCCAGCAGCTTGAACGGCGAGCAGTTCTTC.

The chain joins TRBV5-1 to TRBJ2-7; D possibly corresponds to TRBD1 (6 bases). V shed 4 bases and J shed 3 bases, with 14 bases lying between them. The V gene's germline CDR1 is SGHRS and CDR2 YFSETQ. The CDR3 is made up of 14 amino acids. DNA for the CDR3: TGCGCCAGCAGCCCCCAGGGGTTGGACTACGAGCAGTACTTC. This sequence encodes CASSPQGLDYEQYF.

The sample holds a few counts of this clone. CDR3 bases: TGTGCCAGCAGTTTAGAAGATTCAGGGAGGAATGGCTACACCTTC. Protein: CASSLEDSGRNGYTF. The V gene is TRBV28, the J gene TRBJ1-2; D is possibly TRBD1 (5 bases). Germline CDR1 is MDHEN and CDR2 is SYDVKM. V was shortened by 2 bases and J by 6 bases, with 16 bases between the two germline ends. The CDR3 covers 15 residues.

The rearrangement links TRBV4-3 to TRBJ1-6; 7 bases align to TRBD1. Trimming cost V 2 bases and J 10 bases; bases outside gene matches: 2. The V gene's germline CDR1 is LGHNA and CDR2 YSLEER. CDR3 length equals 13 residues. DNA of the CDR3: TGCGCCAGCAGCCAACAGGGGGAATCACCCCTCCACTTT. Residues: CASSQQGESPLHF.

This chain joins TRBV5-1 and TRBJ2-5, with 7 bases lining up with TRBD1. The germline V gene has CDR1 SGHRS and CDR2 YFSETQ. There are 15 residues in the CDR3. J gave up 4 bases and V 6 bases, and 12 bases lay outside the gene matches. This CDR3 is CASMMMTGQGETQYF. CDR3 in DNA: TGCGCCAGCATGATGATGACAGGGCAGGGAGAGACCCAGTACTTC.